This T cell receptor beta chain stems from a study of CD8 T cells in Susac syndrome. About the study: When blood was drawn, patients with Susac syndrome were on intravenous immunoglobulin alone, on corticosteroids, or therapy-naive.

The CDR3 length is 16 residues. CDR1 is SGHTA, CDR2 FQGNSA, per germline. An input of roughly 0.5 to 1 ug of RNA was subjected to reverse transcription using random hexamers. In TCRdb, the immunoSEQ multiplex PCR reads were re-called with MiXCR into one record per CDR3 protein. The data show around 200,000 distinct CDR3 sequences, with more than 90% seen just once and around 0.1% held by the top ten. A note on this clonotype: Germline is not matched at one junction end, which may reflect a read error.

This receptor was taken from a human donor with Susac syndrome. Sequenced sample: CD4+ T cells from PBMCs. This rearrangement joins TRBV7-2 to TRBJ2-3; the match to TRBD2 covers 15 bases. The CDR3 bases are TGTGCCAGCAGCGCGGGACTAGCGGGGGGCACAAATACGCAGTATTTT. Translating gives CASSAGLAGGTNTQYF. The full variable domain, completed using reference TRBV7-2 and TRBJ2-3, is GAGVSQSPSNKVTEKGKDVELRCDPISGHTALYWYRQSLGQGLEFLIYFQGNSAPDKSGLPSDRFSAERTGGSVSTLTIQRTQQEDSAVYLCASSAGLAGGTNTQYFGPGTRLTVL.